This T cell receptor beta chain was retrieved from a study of T-cell reconstitution after alpha-beta-depleted transplantation in children. Preparing the TCRbeta library involved the use of unique molecular identifiers. TCRdb reprocessed the PCR reads via MiXCR and lists one record per CDR3 protein. This table holds some 200,000 distinct CDR3 sequences, around 9.6% found once. The V end lost 5 bases, the J end lost 4 bases, and 12 bases lay between the germline ends. The germline CDR1 and CDR2 sequences are SGHTA and FQGNSA. The CDR3 loop spans 13 amino acids. This clonotype came up many times. The chain couples TRBV7-2 to TRBJ2-7; D is possibly TRBD1 (6 bases). The source of this sequence is a human donor who donated a stem cell graft to a child with acute lymphoblastic leukemia. The sample consisted of PBMCs from the stem cell graft donor, taken from the stem cell graft. CDR3 amino acids: CASSVDRRYEQYF. Here the CDR3 DNA reads TGTGCCAGCAGCGTAGACAGGAGGTACGAGCAGTACTTC.